One and the same sample provided the 15 T cell receptor beta chains below, sequenced in a study of regulatory T cells in long-lasting Graves disease. In building TCR beta libraries, iRepertoire HTBI primers were used together with Arm-PCR of CDR3 regions. TCRdb re-called the multiplex PCR reads with MiXCR, one entry per CDR3 protein. Here the sample spans some 320,000 distinct CDR3 sequences, about 20% being singletons. Indicated time point: newly diagnosed GD, antithyroid drugs for less than 3 months. The authors made the TCR library using RNA they extracted from PBMCs. The input for sequencing was peripheral blood mononuclear cells (PBMCs), taken at new diagnosis, from a patient treated with antithyroid drugs. The receptors stem from a female donor with Graves disease.

This clonotype was seen only once. A read error may be the cause here, since a much bigger clone is one base away. This chain links TRBV12-3 or TRBV12-4 with TRBJ1-5, with a tentative D call TRBD1 (5 bases). This CDR3 comprises 17 residues. The germline V and J ends were trimmed by 5 bases and 1 base, with 18 bases remaining between them. The CDR3 loop reads CASSPPSGTDSNQPQHF. The CDR3 coding sequence is TGTGCCAGCAGTCCCCCCTCTGGGACCGACAGCAATCAGCCCCAGCATTTT.

Notes on this clonotype: In this CDR3 the conserved last residue, phenylalanine or tryptophan, is missing, so a read error is likely. Because the CDR3's place on the DNA is in doubt, the DNA is left out and the CDR3 is given as listed by TCRdb. The chain couples TRBV14 to TRBJ2-1. Germline V gene sequence: CDR1 SGHDN, CDR2 FVKESK. The CDR3 length is 16 residues, termini included. The CDR3: CASSQVRQSSYNEQCL.

The rearrangement uses TRBV2 and TRBJ1-1; a possible D gene is TRBD1 (6 bases). Germline CDR1 SNHLY, CDR2 FYNNEI. CDR3 size: 13 residues. Trimming cost V 7 bases and J 1 base, with 10 bases left between them. The CDR3 is CASTTQGNTEAFF. CDR3 in DNA: TGTGCCAGCACCACACAGGGGAACACTGAAGCTTTCTTT.

A remark on this clonotype: This likely traces to a read error, being one base from a far larger clone. The V and J genes are TRBV11-2 and TRBJ2-7, with 8 nucleotides matching TRBD2. Germline trimming cut 5 bases from V and 7 bases from J; bases unmatched to any gene: 19. CDR1 is SGHAT and CDR2 is FQNNGV in the germline V gene. The CDR3 sequence is 17 residues long. This CDR3 is CASSPRALAGRYNEQYF. The CDR3 DNA reads as TGTGCCAGCAGCCCTAGAGCCCTAGCGGGCCGATACAATGAGCAGTACTTC.

This clonotype has ten or more counts. This chain uses TRBV19 with TRBJ2-1; possibly TRBD1 or TRBD2 for D (5 bases each). With 8 bases removed from V and 8 bases from J, the gap between germline ends came to 25 bases. Germline assignment: CDR1 LNHDA and CDR2 SQIVND (reference sequence). The CDR3 contains 16 residues. Here the CDR3 DNA reads TGTGCCAGTCGACCGGGGCTAGCCCTTTTTGATGATGAGCAGTTCTTC. This sequence encodes CASRPGLALFDDEQFF. Supplemented by reference TRBV19 and TRBJ2-1, the full variable domain reads DGGITQSPKYLFRKEGQNVTLSCEQNLNHDAMYWYRQDPGQGLRLIYYSQIVNDFQKGDIAEGYSVSREKKESFPLTVTSAQKNPTAFYLCASRPGLALFDDEQFFGPGTRLTVL.

For this clonotype: This likely traces to a read error, being one base from a far larger clone. The chain recombines TRBV27 with TRBJ2-3; TRBD2 agrees at 8 bases. The J call is uncertain, as TRBJ2-4 better fits the DNA end. The CDR3 sequence is 16 residues long. CDR1 is MNHEY and CDR2 is SMNVEV in the germline V gene (reference sequence). The CDR3 reads CASGEFPRGGAYDQYF. CDR3 sequence (DNA): TGTGCCAGCGGGGAGTTCCCCCGGGGGGGGGCCTACGATCAGTACTTC.

This clonotype was seen many times. This sequence joins TRBV6-1 and TRBJ1-4; D not certain. Germline V gene data show CDR1 as MNHNS and CDR2 as SASEGT. This CDR3 contains 18 residues. With 3 bases removed from V and 0 bases from J, the gap between germline ends came to 17 bases. CDR3 DNA sequence: TGTGCCAGCAGTGATCTGCTTCCCTCGGAGACAACTAATGAAAAACTGTTTTTT. It encodes CASSDLLPSETTNEKLFF.

This clonotype came up many times. The rearrangement uses TRBV7-9 and TRBJ2-1; possible D gene TRBD2, 6 bases. V was cut by 4 bases and J by 6 bases, with 19 bases left in between. The CDR3 spans 16 residues. Germline lookup yields CDR1 SEHNR and CDR2 FQNEAQ (reference sequence). CDR3 protein: CASSSYSGRDPNEQFF. The DNA for the CDR3 is TGTGCCAGCAGCTCATACTCGGGGCGGGACCCCAATGAGCAGTTCTTC.

This chain's CDR3 is CASSVQPGRAPGELFF. CDR3 in DNA: TGTGCCAGCAGCGTACAGCCGGGGAGGGCCCCCGGGGAGCTGTTTTTT. The chain links TRBV3-1 to TRBJ2-2, with 7 bases that match TRBD2. With V trimmed by 5 bases and J by 6 bases, 12 bases remained unmatched. The CDR3 contains 16 residues. CDR1 LGHDT and CDR2 YNNKEL come from the germline V gene (reference sequence).

This clonotype has at least ten counts. The chain is built from TRBV6-2 or TRBV6-3 and TRBJ2-6; TRBD2 agrees at 8 bases. Looked up from germline, CDR1 is MNHEY and CDR2 is SVGEGT. The J segment lost 2 bases and the V segment lost 7 bases, leaving 4 bases of the junction unmatched. The CDR3 runs to 15 residues. The CDR3 DNA reads TGTGCCAGCAACGACGGGGGGGCTGGGGCCAACGTCCTGACTTTC. It translates to CASNDGGAGANVLTF.

This clonotype was seen repeatedly, ten times or more. Here the CDR3 DNA reads TGTGCCAGCACCCCTAACAGGGCTGAAGCTTTCTTT. Its translation: CASTPNRAEAFF. This rearrangement joins TRBV28 to TRBJ1-1; a weak D match, TRBD1 (6 bases). V gave up 7 bases and J gave up 6 bases, with 12 bases separating them. Germline CDR1 is MDHEN and CDR2 is SYDVKM. This CDR3 is built from 12 residues.

The sample holds many counts of this clonotype. This rearrangement joins TRBV28 to TRBJ1-5; the D is unclear. This CDR3 has 15 amino acids. CDR1 is MDHEN, CDR2 SYDVKM, per germline. Trimming took 6 bases from V and 1 from J, leaving 13 bases between them. CDR3 residues: CASRLGGLSNQPQHF. As DNA, the CDR3 is TGTGCCAGCAGGCTTGGAGGTTTGAGCAATCAGCCCCAGCATTTT. Using reference TRBV28 and TRBJ1-5 for the parts outside the CDR3, the full variable domain is DVKVTQSSRYLVKRTGEKVFLECVQDMDHENMFWYRQDPGLGLRLIYFSYDVKMKEKGDIPEGYSVSREKKERFSLILESASTNQTSMYLCASRLGGLSNQPQHFGDGTRLSIL.

CDR3: CASSADRDTGELFF. CDR3 DNA sequence: TGTGCCAGCAGTGCGGACAGGGACACCGGGGAGCTGTTTTTT. The rearrangement links TRBV6-2 or TRBV6-3 to TRBJ2-2, with TRBD1 matching over 8 bases. This CDR3 has 14 residues. Germline V gives CDR1 MNHEY, CDR2 SVGEGT. The J segment lost 3 bases and the V segment lost 5 bases, leaving 2 bases of the junction unmatched.

In this sample, this clonotype turned up many times. The chain is built from TRBV12-3 or TRBV12-4 and TRBJ2-2, with D possibly matching TRBD1 (5 bases). CDR3 length equals 13 residues. V lost 2 bases and J lost 5, with 6 bases in between. The CDR3: CASSLPGTGELFF. CDR3 nucleotide sequence: TGTGCCAGCAGTTTACCAGGGACCGGGGAGCTGTTTTTT.

This clonotype was detected many times. The chain is built from TRBV20-1 and TRBJ2-1; no clear D. V was pared by 5 bases and J by 8 bases, with 10 bases between. Per germline, CDR1 DFQATT and CDR2 SNEGSKA (reference sequence). This CDR3 contains 11 residues. CDR3 bases: TGCAGTGCTGTCCCGGGCGATGAGCAGTTCTTC. Its translation: CSAVPGDEQFF.